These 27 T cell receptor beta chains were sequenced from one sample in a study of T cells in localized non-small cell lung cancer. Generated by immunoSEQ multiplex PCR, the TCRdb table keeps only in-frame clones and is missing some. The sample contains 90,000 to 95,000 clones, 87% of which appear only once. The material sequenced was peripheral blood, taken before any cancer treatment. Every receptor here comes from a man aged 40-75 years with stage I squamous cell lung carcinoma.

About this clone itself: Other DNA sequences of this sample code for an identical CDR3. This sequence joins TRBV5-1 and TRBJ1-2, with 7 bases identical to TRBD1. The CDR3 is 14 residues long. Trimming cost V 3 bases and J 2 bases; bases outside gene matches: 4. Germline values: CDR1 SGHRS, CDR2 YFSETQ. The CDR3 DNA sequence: TGCGCCAGCAGCTCTGACAGGGCGAACTATGGCTACACCTTC. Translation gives CASSSDRANYGYTF.

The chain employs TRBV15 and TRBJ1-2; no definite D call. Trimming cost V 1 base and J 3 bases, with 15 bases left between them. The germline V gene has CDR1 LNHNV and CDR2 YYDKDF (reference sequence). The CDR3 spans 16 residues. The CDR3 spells CATSRGKEFGDYGYTF. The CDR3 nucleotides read TGTGCCACCAGCAGAGGCAAGGAGTTCGGCGACTATGGCTACACCTTC.

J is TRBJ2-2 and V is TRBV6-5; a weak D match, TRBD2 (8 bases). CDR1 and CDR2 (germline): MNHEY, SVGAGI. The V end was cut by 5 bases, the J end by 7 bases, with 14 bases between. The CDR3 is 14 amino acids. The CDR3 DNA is TGTGCCAGCAGTCGAGCGGGGGACAGCGGGGAGCTGTTTTTT. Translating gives CASSRAGDSGELFF.

CDR3 sequence (DNA): TGTGCCAGCAGTTTCCTACAGGGGATAGGCACAGATACGCAGTATTTT. The encoded protein is CASSFLQGIGTDTQYF. The J gene is TRBJ2-3, the V gene TRBV28; 7 bases fit TRBD1. The CDR3 extends over 16 amino acids. With V trimmed by 3 bases and J by 1 base, 7 bases remained unmatched. Germline V gene sequence: CDR1 MDHEN, CDR2 SYDVKM.

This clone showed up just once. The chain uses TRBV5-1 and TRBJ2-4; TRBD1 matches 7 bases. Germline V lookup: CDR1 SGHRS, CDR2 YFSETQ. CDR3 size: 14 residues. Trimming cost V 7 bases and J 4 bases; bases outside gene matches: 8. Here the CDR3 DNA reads TGCGCCAGCCAGACCGGGACAGCTAAAAACATTCAGTACTTC. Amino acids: CASQTGTAKNIQYF.

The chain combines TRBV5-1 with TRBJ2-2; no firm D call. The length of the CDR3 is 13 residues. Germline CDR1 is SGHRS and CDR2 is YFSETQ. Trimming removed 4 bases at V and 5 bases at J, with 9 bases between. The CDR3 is CASSVKETGELFF. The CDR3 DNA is TGCGCCAGCAGCGTTAAGGAAACCGGGGAGCTGTTTTTT.

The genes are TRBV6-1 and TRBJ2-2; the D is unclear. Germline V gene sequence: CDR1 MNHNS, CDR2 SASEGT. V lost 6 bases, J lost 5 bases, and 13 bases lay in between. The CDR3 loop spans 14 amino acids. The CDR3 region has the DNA TGTGCCAGCAGCCCACAGTGGTCGACCGGGGAGCTGTTTTTT. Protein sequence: CASSPQWSTGELFF.

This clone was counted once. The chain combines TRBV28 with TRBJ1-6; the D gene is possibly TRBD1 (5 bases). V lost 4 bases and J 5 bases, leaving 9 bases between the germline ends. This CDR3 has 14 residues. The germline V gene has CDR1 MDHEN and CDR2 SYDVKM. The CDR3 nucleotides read TGTGCCAGCAGTTCTCAGGGAGATAATTCACCCCTCCACTTT. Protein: CASSSQGDNSPLHF.

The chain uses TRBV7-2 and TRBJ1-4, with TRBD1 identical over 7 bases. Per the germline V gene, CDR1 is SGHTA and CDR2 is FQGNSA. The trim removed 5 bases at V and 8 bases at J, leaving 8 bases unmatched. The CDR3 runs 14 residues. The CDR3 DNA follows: TGTGCCAGCAGCCGGGACACAGGGGAAGAAAAACTGTTTTTT. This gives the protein CASSRDTGEEKLFF.

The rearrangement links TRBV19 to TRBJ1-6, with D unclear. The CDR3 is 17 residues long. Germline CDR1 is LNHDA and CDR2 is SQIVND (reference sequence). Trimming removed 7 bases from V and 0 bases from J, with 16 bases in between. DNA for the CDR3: TGTGCCAGTAATTCCCCCCCGGGAAGCTCCTATAATTCACCCCTCCACTTT. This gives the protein CASNSPPGSSYNSPLHF.

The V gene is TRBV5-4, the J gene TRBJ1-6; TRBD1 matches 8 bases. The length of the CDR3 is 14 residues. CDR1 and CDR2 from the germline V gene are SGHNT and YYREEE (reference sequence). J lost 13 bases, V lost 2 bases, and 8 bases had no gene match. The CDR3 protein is CASSFSGGIEPLHF. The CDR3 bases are TGTGCCAGCAGCTTTTCAGGGGGCATCGAGCCCCTCCACTTT.

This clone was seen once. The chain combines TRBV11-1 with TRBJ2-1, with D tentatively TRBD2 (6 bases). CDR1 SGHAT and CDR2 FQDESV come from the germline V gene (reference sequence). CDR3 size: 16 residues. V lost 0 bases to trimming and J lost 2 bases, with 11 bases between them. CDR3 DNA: TGTGCCAGCAGCTTAGCGTTGGGCGGGACCTACAATGAGCAGTTCTTC. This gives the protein CASSLALGGTYNEQFF. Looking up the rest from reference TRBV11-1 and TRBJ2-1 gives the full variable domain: EAEVAQSPRYKITEKSQAVAFWCDPISGHATLYWYRQILGQGPELLVQFQDESVVDDSQLPKDRFSAERLKGVDSTLKIQPAELGDSAMYLCASSLALGGTYNEQFFGPGTRLTVL.

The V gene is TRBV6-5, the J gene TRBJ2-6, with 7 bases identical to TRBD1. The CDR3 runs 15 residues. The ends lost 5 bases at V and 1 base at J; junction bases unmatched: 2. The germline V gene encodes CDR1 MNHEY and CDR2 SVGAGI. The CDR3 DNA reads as TGTGCCAGCAGTGCGACAGGGTCTGGGGCCAACGTCCTGACTTTC. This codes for CASSATGSGANVLTF.

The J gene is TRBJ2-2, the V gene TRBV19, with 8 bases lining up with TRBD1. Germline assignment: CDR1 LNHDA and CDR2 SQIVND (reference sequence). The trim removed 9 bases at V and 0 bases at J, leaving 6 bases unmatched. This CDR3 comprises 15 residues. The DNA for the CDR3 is TGTGCCAGACCCCGGGACAGGCCGAACACCGGGGAGCTGTTTTTT. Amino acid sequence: CARPRDRPNTGELFF.

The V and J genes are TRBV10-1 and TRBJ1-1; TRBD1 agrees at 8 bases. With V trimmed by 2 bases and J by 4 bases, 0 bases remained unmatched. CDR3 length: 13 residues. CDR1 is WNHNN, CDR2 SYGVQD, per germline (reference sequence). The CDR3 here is CASSETGGTEAFF. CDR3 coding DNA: TGCGCCAGCAGTGAGACAGGGGGCACTGAAGCTTTCTTT.

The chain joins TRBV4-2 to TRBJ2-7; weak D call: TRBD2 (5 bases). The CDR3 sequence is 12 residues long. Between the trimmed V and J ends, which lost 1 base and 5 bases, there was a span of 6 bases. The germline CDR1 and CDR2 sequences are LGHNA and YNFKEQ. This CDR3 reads CASSQVGDEQYF. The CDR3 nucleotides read TGTGCCAGCAGCCAAGTGGGAGACGAGCAGTACTTC.

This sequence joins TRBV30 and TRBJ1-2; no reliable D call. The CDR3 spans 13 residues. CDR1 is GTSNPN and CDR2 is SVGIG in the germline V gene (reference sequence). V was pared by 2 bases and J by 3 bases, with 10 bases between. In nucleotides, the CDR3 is TGTGCCTGGAGTTCGGCGCTGGACTATGGCTACACCTTC. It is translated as CAWSSALDYGYTF. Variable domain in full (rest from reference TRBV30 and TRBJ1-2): SQTIHQWPATLVQPVGSPLSLECTVEGTSNPNLYWYRQAAGRGLQLLFYSVGIGQISSEVPQNLSASRPQDRQFILSSKKLLLSDSGFYLCAWSSALDYGYTFGSGTRLTVV.

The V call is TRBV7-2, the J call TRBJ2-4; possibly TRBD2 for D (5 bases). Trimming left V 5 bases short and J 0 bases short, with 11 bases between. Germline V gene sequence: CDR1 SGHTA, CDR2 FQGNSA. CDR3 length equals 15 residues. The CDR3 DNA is TGTGCCAGCAGCCCTAGGGAGCTAGCCAAAAACATTCAGTACTTC. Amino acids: CASSPRELAKNIQYF.

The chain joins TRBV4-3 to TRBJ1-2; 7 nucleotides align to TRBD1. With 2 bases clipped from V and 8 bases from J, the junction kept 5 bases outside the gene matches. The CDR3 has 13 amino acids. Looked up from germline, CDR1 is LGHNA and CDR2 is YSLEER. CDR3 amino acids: CASSQTGQTGYTF. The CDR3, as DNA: TGCGCCAGCAGCCAAACGGGACAGACAGGCTACACCTTC.

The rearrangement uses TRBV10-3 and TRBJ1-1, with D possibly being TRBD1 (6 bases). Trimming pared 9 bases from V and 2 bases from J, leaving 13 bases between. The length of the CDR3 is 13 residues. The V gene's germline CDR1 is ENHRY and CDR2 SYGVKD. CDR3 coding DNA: TGTGCCATTGCCGACAGGTCAAACACTGAAGCTTTCTTT. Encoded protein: CAIADRSNTEAFF.

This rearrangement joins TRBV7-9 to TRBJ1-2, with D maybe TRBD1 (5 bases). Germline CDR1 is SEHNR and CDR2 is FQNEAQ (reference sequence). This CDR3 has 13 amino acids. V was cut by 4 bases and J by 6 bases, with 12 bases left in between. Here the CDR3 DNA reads TGTGCCAGCAGCTCCCAGGGAGTGGATGGCTACACCTTC. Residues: CASSSQGVDGYTF.

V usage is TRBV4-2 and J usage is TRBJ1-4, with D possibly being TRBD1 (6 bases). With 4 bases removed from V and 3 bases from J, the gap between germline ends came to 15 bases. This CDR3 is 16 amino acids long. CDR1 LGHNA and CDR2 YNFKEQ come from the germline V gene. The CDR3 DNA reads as TGTGCCAGCAGCCTCGGAGACAGGATAGCTAATGAAAAACTGTTTTTT. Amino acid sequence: CASSLGDRIANEKLFF.

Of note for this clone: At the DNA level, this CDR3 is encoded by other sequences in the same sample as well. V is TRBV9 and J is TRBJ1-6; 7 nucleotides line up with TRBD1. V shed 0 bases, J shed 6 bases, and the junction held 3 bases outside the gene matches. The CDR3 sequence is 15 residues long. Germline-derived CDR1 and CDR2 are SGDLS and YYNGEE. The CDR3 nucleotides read TGTGCCAGCAGCGTAGGGCAGGGGGGTAATTCACCCCTCCACTTT. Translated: CASSVGQGGNSPLHF.

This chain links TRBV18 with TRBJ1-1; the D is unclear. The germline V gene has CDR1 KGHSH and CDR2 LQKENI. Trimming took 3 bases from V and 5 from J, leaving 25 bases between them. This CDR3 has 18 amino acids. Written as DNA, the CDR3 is TGTGCCAGCTCACCCTACTCCACATTCCGGAGAGTTGGGACTGAAGCTTTCTTT. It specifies CASSPYSTFRRVGTEAFF.

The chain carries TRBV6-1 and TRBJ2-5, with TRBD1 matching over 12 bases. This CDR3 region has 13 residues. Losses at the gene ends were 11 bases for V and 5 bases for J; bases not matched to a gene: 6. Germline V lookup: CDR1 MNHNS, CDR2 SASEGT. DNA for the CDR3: TGTGCCGGGACAGGGGGCGAGGGGGAGACCCAGTACTTC. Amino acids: CAGTGGEGETQYF.

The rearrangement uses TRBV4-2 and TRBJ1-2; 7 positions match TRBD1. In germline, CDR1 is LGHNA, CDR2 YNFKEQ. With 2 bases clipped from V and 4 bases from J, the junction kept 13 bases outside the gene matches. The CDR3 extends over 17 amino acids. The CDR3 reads CASSQSWRQGGTYGYTF. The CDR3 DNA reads TGTGCCAGCAGCCAAAGCTGGAGACAGGGCGGTACCTATGGCTACACCTTC.

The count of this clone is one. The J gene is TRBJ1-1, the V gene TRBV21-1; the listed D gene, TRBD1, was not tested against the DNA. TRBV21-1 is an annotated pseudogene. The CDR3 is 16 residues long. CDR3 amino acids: CASSNWSGQGNTEAFF. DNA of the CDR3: TGTGCCAGCAGCAATTGGTCCGGACAGGGGAACACTGAAGCTTTCTTT.